What follows are 30 T cell receptor beta chains derived from one specimen sequenced in a study of blood T cell repertoires in COVID-19. The repertoire was sequenced with immunoSEQ multiplex PCR; TCRdb's copy has only in-frame clones and lacks some. The repertoire holds 100,000 to 150,000 clones, around 87% seen once, with approximately 3.3% in the top ten. Sample: peripheral blood. The receptors were sampled from a woman aged 60-70 years with acute or convalescent COVID-19.

This clone was recorded once. The chain has TRBV3-1 (or the pseudogene TRBV3-2) and TRBJ1-1; D is perhaps TRBD1 (6 bases). This CDR3 comprises 13 residues. Germline CDR1 and CDR2: LGHDT and YNNKEL (reference sequence). The V gene lost 5 bases and the J gene lost 1 base, with 8 bases spanning the gap. The CDR3 is CASSLQGNTEAFF. The CDR3 DNA reads TGTGCCAGCAGCTTACAGGGGAACACTGAAGCTTTCTTT.

J is TRBJ2-2 and V is TRBV5-1; TRBD1 might be the D (6 bases). The CDR3 covers 15 residues. V lost 3 bases and J 5 bases, leaving 14 bases between the germline ends. Germline values: CDR1 SGHRS, CDR2 YFSETQ. CDR3 sequence (DNA): TGCGCCAGCAGCTCTACAGAAGGGGGAACCGGGGAGCTGTTTTTT. Protein: CASSSTEGGTGELFF.

The J gene is TRBJ1-2, the V gene TRBV4-1; D might be TRBD1 (6 bases). This CDR3 has 14 amino acids. V was shortened by 0 bases and J by 4 bases, with 9 bases between the two germline ends. From germline, CDR1 is MGHRA and CDR2 YSYEKL. The CDR3 nucleotides read TGCGCCAGCAGCCAAGACGTAGGGGGCTATGGCTACACCTTC. It yields the protein CASSQDVGGYGYTF.

The gene calls are TRBV5-4 and TRBJ2-5; maybe TRBD1 (6 bases). This CDR3 has 15 residues. V was pared by 4 bases and J by 1 base, with 14 bases between. Germline V CDR1 and CDR2: SGHNT, YYREEE (reference sequence). In DNA form, the CDR3 reads TGTGCCAGCAGCAGTAAGTCAGGGGTCCAAGAGACCCAGTACTTC. This translates into CASSSKSGVQETQYF. The full variable domain, with the rest looked up from reference TRBV5-4 and TRBJ2-5, is ETGVTQSPTHLIKTRGQQVTLRCSSQSGHNTVSWYQQALGQGPQFIFQYYREEENGRGNFPPRFSGLQFPNYSSELNVNALELDDSALYLCASSSKSGVQETQYFGPGTRLLVL.

V usage is TRBV19 and J usage is TRBJ1-4; 7 bases line up with TRBD1. The CDR3 covers 15 residues. The V gene end was trimmed by 4 bases and the J gene end by 12 bases; junction bases not matched to a gene: 14. Germline V gene lookup returns CDR1 LNHDA and CDR2 SQIVND (reference sequence). The CDR3 loop reads CASSSPRLSQGELFF. The CDR3 region has the DNA TGTGCCAGTAGTAGCCCCAGACTGTCGCAGGGGGAACTGTTTTTT.

The chain recombines TRBV27 with TRBJ1-1; 8 bases match TRBD1. Germline CDR1 reads MNHEY; CDR2 reads SMNVEV (reference sequence). The CDR3 sequence is 13 residues long. The junction had 6 bases not matched to a gene; V was cut back by 3 bases and J by 9 bases. The CDR3 DNA is TGTGCCAGCAGTTTCCTACAGGGGGGGAAAGCTTTCTTT. As protein: CASSFLQGGKAFF.

This clone was seen more than once but under ten times. The V gene is TRBV2, the J gene TRBJ1-4, with D maybe TRBD1 (6 bases). V lost 1 base to trimming and J lost 5 bases, with 14 bases between them. The CDR3 has 16 residues. CDR1 is SNHLY, CDR2 FYNNEI, per germline. CDR3 amino acids: CASSEVGGAGNEKLFF. The CDR3 DNA sequence: TGTGCCAGCAGTGAAGTTGGGGGGGCTGGAAATGAAAAACTGTTTTTT.

The V and J genes are TRBV9 and TRBJ2-2; TRBD2 matches 7 bases. The CDR3 loop spans 15 amino acids. Trimming at V came to 7 bases and at J to 1 base, leaving 7 bases not matched to a gene. From germline, CDR1 is SGDLS and CDR2 YYNGEE. CDR3: CASRSLAENTGELFF. The CDR3 DNA is TGTGCCAGCCGATCTCTAGCGGAGAACACCGGGGAGCTGTTTTTT.

The chain uses TRBV11-3 and TRBJ2-1; 9 positions agree with TRBD2. Germline V gives CDR1 SGHNT, CDR2 YENEEA. V shed 3 bases and J 8 bases; nucleotides not matched to a gene: 17. The CDR3 runs 18 residues. The CDR3 DNA follows: TGTGCCAGCAGCTTGAGTCTTGGGCTAGCGGGGCCCAGCTATGAGCAGTTCTTC. Translated: CASSLSLGLAGPSYEQFF.

CDR3 sequence reads: CSVTGTVNTEAFF. In nucleotides, the CDR3 is TGCAGCGTGACCGGGACAGTGAACACTGAAGCTTTCTTT. The J gene is TRBJ1-1, the V gene TRBV29-1, with 7 bases fitting TRBD1. V lost 6 bases, J lost 0 bases, and 4 bases stayed unmatched. The V gene's germline CDR1 is SQVTM and CDR2 ANQGSEA. CDR3 size: 13 residues.

This chain links TRBV7-8 with TRBJ1-1; D perhaps matches TRBD1 (5 bases). The CDR3 is 15 amino acids. V was shortened by 1 base and J by 1 base, with 10 bases between the two germline ends. The germline V gene encodes CDR1 SGHVS and CDR2 FQNEAQ. The CDR3 DNA follows: TGTGCCAGCAGCTTAGTCGGGGGGGGGAACACTGAAGCTTTCTTT. This translates into CASSLVGGGNTEAFF.

V gene TRBV30 combines with J gene TRBJ2-1; D may be TRBD1 (5 bases). Germline CDR1 and CDR2: GTSNPN and SVGIG (reference sequence). This CDR3 is 17 amino acids long. V was cut by 0 bases and J by 4 bases, with 19 bases left in between. The CDR3 here is CAWSVGVRVGLYNEQFF. The CDR3 region has the DNA TGTGCCTGGAGTGTTGGTGTCCGTGTGGGGCTGTACAATGAGCAGTTCTTC.

The V and J genes are TRBV5-4 and TRBJ2-1, with D possibly being TRBD2 (6 bases). Germline loops: CDR1 SGHNT, CDR2 YYREEE (reference sequence). This CDR3 has 13 residues. Trimming left V 2 bases short and J 8 bases short, with 11 bases between. The CDR3 loop reads CASSFGTGDEQFF. As DNA, the CDR3 is TGTGCCAGCAGCTTCGGGACTGGGGATGAGCAGTTCTTC.

CDR3 region: CASSSNRGNNQPQHF. The DNA of the CDR3 is TGTGCCAGCAGTAGTAACAGGGGAAACAATCAGCCCCAGCATTTT. The chain carries TRBV6-1 and TRBJ1-5; 7 bases are a match to TRBD1. This CDR3 comprises 15 residues. The junction had 7 bases not matched to a gene; V was cut back by 5 bases and J by 3 bases. Germline CDR1 and CDR2: MNHNS and SASEGT.

This chain connects TRBV20-1 to TRBJ2-5; D perhaps matches TRBD2 (5 bases). This CDR3 is built from 11 residues. CDR1 DFQATT and CDR2 SNEGSKA come from the germline V gene (reference sequence). Trimming took off 7 bases at V and 3 bases at J, with 9 bases between the two ends. CDR3 loop: CSGGSEETQYF. The CDR3 DNA follows: TGCAGTGGAGGGAGCGAAGAGACCCAGTACTTC.

V and J are TRBV18 and TRBJ1-3; 8 bases are a match to TRBD1. The germline gives CDR1 KGHSH, CDR2 LQKENI. This CDR3 contains 16 residues. With V trimmed by 6 bases and J by 0 bases, 7 bases remained unmatched. The CDR3 spells CASSEGQANSGNTIYF. The CDR3 DNA reads TGTGCCAGCTCGGAGGGACAGGCCAACTCTGGAAACACCATATATTTT.

J is TRBJ2-2 and V is TRBV13; tentative D call: TRBD2 (7 bases). CDR1 is PRHDT and CDR2 is FYEKMQ in the germline V gene (reference sequence). The V gene lost 7 bases and the J gene lost 0 bases, with 21 bases spanning the gap. The CDR3 runs 18 residues. The CDR3 here is CASTPGGWGTSNTGELFF. CDR3 coding DNA: TGTGCCAGCACCCCGGGGGGCTGGGGAACATCGAACACCGGGGAGCTGTTTTTT.

The rearrangement uses TRBV3-1 (or the pseudogene TRBV3-2) and TRBJ1-5; D unclear. CDR1 and CDR2 from the germline V gene are LGHDT and YNNKEL (reference sequence). CDR3 length: 12 residues. V lost 3 bases, J lost 7 bases, and 7 bases lay in between. CDR3 residues: CASSHRLQPQHF. The CDR3 nucleotides read TGTGCCAGCAGCCACCGTTTACAGCCCCAGCATTTT.

The CDR3 DNA is TGTGCCAGCAGCCTTTTAGGGGGACAGGGAAATGAAAAACTGTTTTTT. The encoded protein is CASSLLGGQGNEKLFF. V is TRBV4-2 and J is TRBJ1-4; 9 bases agree with TRBD1. The CDR3 loop spans 16 amino acids. Trimming removed 4 bases from V and 5 bases from J; junction bases left unmatched: 8. Germline loops: CDR1 LGHNA, CDR2 YNFKEQ.

The V and J genes are TRBV7-8 and TRBJ1-1, with a weak D call TRBD1 (6 bases). This CDR3 comprises 15 residues. V lost 6 bases and J 1 base, leaving 15 bases between the germline ends. Germline assignment: CDR1 SGHVS and CDR2 FQNEAQ. The CDR3 is CASRMAGASNTEAFF. CDR3 nucleotides: TGTGCCAGCAGGATGGCAGGGGCCTCGAACACTGAAGCTTTCTTT.

The rearrangement uses TRBV16 and TRBJ1-2; D unresolved. The CDR3 contains 13 residues. Germline assignment: CDR1 KGHSY and CDR2 FQNENV. Trimming shortened V by 0 bases and J by 7 bases, and 9 bases separated the two germline ends. The chain's CDR3 is CASSQSTVGGYTF. The CDR3 region has the DNA TGTGCCAGCAGCCAATCCACAGTAGGTGGCTACACCTTC.

The chain couples TRBV7-9 to TRBJ1-1, with 8 positions matching TRBD1. There are 15 residues in the CDR3. Germline V gives CDR1 SEHNR, CDR2 FQNEAQ (reference sequence). Unmatched junction bases numbered 8, after V lost 3 bases and J lost 5 bases. CDR3: CASSFSQGAGTEAFF. The CDR3 DNA sequence: TGTGCCAGCAGCTTCTCCCAGGGGGCTGGAACTGAAGCTTTCTTT.

This chain links TRBV5-1 with TRBJ1-2; D unresolved. Germline-derived CDR1 and CDR2 are SGHRS and YFSETQ. CDR3 length: 14 residues. The germline V and J ends were trimmed by 0 bases and 8 bases, with 14 bases remaining between them. CDR3 protein: CASSLDSPLGGYTF. DNA of the CDR3: TGCGCCAGCAGCTTGGACTCCCCGTTGGGCGGCTACACCTTC.

This CDR3 is CASSGSSVRTDTQYF. DNA for the CDR3: TGTGCCAGCAGTGGCTCTAGCGTTCGGACAGATACGCAGTATTTT. V and J are TRBV2 and TRBJ2-3, with D possibly being TRBD2 (6 bases). The CDR3 totals 15 residues. Trimming stripped 4 bases from V and 3 bases from J, with 14 bases between. Germline V lookup: CDR1 SNHLY, CDR2 FYNNEI.

V gene TRBV5-1 combines with J gene TRBJ2-1; 11 nucleotides agree with TRBD2. The V gene end was trimmed by 7 bases and the J gene end by 4 bases; junction bases not matched to a gene: 4. Germline-derived CDR1 and CDR2 are SGHRS and YFSETQ. This CDR3 contains 14 residues. This CDR3 is CASGTSGSYNEQFF. The CDR3 DNA reads TGCGCCAGCGGGACTAGCGGTTCGTACAATGAGCAGTTCTTC. The variable domain in full, with the rest retrieved from reference TRBV5-1 and TRBJ2-1, is KAGVTQTPRYLIKTRGQQVTLSCSPISGHRSVSWYQQTPGQGLQFLFEYFSETQRNKGNFPGRFSGRQFSNSRSEMNVSTLELGDSALYLCASGTSGSYNEQFFGPGTRLTVL.

The V and J genes are TRBV29-1 and TRBJ1-2, with 11 nucleotides matching TRBD1. The germline V gene has CDR1 SQVTM and CDR2 ANQGSEA. The J segment lost 4 bases and the V segment lost 7 bases, leaving 2 bases of the junction unmatched. This CDR3 spans 12 amino acids. CDR3 in amino acids: CSGGQGAYGYTF. CDR3 DNA: TGCAGCGGCGGACAGGGGGCCTATGGCTACACCTTC.

A single count supports this clone. This chain connects TRBV20-1 to TRBJ1-5, with 11 bases fitting TRBD1. The trim removed 3 bases at V and 5 bases at J, leaving 3 bases unmatched. CDR3 length equals 14 residues. Looked up from germline, CDR1 is DFQATT and CDR2 is SNEGSKA (reference sequence). The DNA of the CDR3 is TGCAGTGCTAGTAGGACAGGGGGCTATCAGCCCCAGCATTTT. This sequence encodes CSASRTGGYQPQHF.

The genes are TRBV28 and TRBJ2-1; the match to TRBD2 covers 12 bases. The CDR3 spans 15 residues. V was clipped by 3 bases and J by 7 bases; unmatched bases: 4. Germline V CDR1 and CDR2: MDHEN, SYDVKM. The CDR3 is CASSLTSGGRNEQFF. The CDR3 DNA reads TGTGCCAGCAGTTTGACTAGCGGGGGCAGGAATGAGCAGTTCTTC. Filled out from reference TRBV28 and TRBJ2-1, the complete variable domain reads DVKVTQSSRYLVKRTGEKVFLECVQDMDHENMFWYRQDPGLGLRLIYFSYDVKMKEKGDIPEGYSVSREKKERFSLILESASTNQTSMYLCASSLTSGGRNEQFFGPGTRLTVL.

V and J are TRBV28 and TRBJ2-5, with TRBD2 matching over 10 bases. The junction had 11 bases not matched to a gene; V was cut back by 9 bases and J by 4 bases. Germline CDR1 is MDHEN and CDR2 is SYDVKM. CDR3 size: 15 residues. CDR3 loop: CASQLSGRLRETQYF. Here the CDR3 DNA reads TGTGCCAGTCAGCTTAGCGGGAGGTTACGAGAGACCCAGTACTTC.

CDR3 nucleotides: TGTGCCAGCAGTTACTTGGAGGGCGGGGAGCTGTTTTTT. Translating it yields CASSYLEGGELFF. This chain links TRBV6-5 with TRBJ2-2, with D tentatively TRBD2 (6 bases). Germline loops: CDR1 MNHEY, CDR2 SVGAGI. The CDR3 contains 13 residues. V was shortened by 1 base and J by 7 bases, with 7 bases between the two germline ends.